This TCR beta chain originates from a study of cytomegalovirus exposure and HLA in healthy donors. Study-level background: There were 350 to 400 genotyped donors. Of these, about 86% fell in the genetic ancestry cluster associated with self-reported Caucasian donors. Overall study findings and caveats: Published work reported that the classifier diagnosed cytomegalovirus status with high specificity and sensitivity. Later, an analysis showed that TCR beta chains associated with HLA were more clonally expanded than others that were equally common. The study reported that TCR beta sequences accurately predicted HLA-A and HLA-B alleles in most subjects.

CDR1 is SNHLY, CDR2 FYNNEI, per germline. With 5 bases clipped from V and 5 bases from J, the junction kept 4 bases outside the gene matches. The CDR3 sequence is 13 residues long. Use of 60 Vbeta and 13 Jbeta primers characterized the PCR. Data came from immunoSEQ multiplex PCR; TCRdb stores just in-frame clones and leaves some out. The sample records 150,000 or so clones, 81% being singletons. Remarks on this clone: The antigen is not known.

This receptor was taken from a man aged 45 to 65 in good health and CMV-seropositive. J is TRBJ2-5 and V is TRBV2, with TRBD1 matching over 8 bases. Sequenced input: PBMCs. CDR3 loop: CASSLTGVETQYF. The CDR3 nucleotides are TGTGCCAGCAGTTTGACAGGGGTTGAGACCCAGTACTTC.